The 3 T cell receptor beta chains below were found in one sample sequenced in a study of low-dose radiotherapy and immunotherapy resistance in tumors. TRAV- and TRBV-specific primers, spanning alpha and beta chains, primed first-strand cDNA. With a V-primer adapter and a constant-region primer, TCRs were amplified for roughly 21 PCR cycles. TCRdb independently ran MiXCR on the reads; one entry per CDR3 protein. The repertoire holds nearly 60,000 distinct CDR3 sequences, with around 23% as singletons. The time point was: after trial treatment. Stated treatment: LDRT plus nivolumab, ipilimumab, low-dose cyclophosphamide and aspirin (RACIN trial). The specimen comprised PBMCs, sampled after low-dose radiotherapy plus immunotherapy. Every receptor here comes from a male donor with prostate cancer.

This clonotype has at least ten counts. The chain links TRBV3-1 to TRBJ2-1; D not resolved. Trimming left V 5 bases short and J 4 bases short, with 3 bases between. Per germline, CDR1 LGHDT and CDR2 YNNKEL (reference sequence). The CDR3 has 11 amino acids. CDR3: CASSLYNEQFF. CDR3 sequence (DNA): TGTGCCAGCAGCTTATACAATGAGCAGTTCTTC.

This clonotype was seen many times. The genes are TRBV7-3 and TRBJ2-5; tentative D call: TRBD2 (7 bases). This CDR3 comprises 15 residues. V dropped 5 bases and J dropped 2 bases, with 15 bases sitting between them. Germline V gene data show CDR1 as SGHTA and CDR2 as FQGTGA. The chain's CDR3 is CASSVGGGLQETQYF. The CDR3 nucleotides are TGTGCCAGCAGCGTAGGGGGGGGGCTTCAAGAGACCCAGTACTTC.

The rearrangement links TRBV7-8 to TRBJ2-7, with unresolved D. This CDR3 contains 16 residues. Germline-derived CDR1 and CDR2 are SGHVS and FQNEAQ. V was clipped by 2 bases and J by 1 base, with 15 bases between them. The chain's CDR3 is CASSLMTGRPSYEQYF. The DNA for the CDR3 is TGTGCCAGCAGCTTAATGACCGGACGGCCTTCCTACGAGCAGTACTTC. Combining the CDR3 with reference TRBV7-8 and TRBJ2-7 gives the whole variable domain GAGVSQSPRYKVAKRGQDVALRCDPISGHVSLFWYQQALGQGPEFLTYFQNEAQLDKSGLPSDRFFAERPEGSVSTLKIQRTQQEDSAVYLCASSLMTGRPSYEQYFGPGTRLTVT.